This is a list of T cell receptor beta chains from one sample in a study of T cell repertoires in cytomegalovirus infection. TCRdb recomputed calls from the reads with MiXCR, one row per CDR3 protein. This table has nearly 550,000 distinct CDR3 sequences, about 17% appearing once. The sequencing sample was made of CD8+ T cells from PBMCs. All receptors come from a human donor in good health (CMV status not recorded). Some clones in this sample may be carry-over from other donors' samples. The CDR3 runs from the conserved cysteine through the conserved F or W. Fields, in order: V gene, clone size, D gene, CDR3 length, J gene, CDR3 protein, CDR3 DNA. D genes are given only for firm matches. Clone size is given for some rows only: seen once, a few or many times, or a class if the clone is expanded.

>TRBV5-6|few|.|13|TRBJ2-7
CASSTGTGYEQYF
TGTGCCAGCAGTACCGGGACTGGCTACGAGCAGTACTTC
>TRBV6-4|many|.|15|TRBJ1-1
CASRAIGQTNTEAFF
TGTGCCAGCAGAGCTATCGGACAGACGAACACTGAAGCTTTCTTT
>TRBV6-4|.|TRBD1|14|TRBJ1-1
CASSDSGQGSEAFF
TGTGCCAGCAGTGACTCGGGACAGGGTTCTGAAGCTTTCTTT
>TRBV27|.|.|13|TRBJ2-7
CASSLGGWDEQYF
TGTGCCAGCAGCTTAGGTGGGTGGGACGAGCAGTACTTC
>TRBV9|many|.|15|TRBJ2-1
CASSVAFGGYNEQFF
TGTGCCAGCAGCGTAGCTTTCGGAGGCTACAATGAGCAGTTCTTC
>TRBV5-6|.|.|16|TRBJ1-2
CASSFALDVRGDGYTF
TGTGCCAGCAGCTTCGCCCTTGACGTAAGGGGAGATGGCTACACCTTC
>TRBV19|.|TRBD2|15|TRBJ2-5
CASSIGLAGEETQYF
TGTGCCAGTAGTATTGGACTAGCGGGGGAGGAGACCCAGTACTTC
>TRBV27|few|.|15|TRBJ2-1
CASSAGVISYNEQFF
TGTGCCAGCAGTGCAGGGGTGATTTCCTACAATGAGCAGTTCTTC
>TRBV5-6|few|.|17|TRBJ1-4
CASSLSSRGTATGKLFF
TGTGCCAGCAGCTTGTCGTCGCGCGGGACGGCCACGGGGAAACTGTTTTTT
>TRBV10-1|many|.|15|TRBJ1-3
CASSENRDEGNTIYF
TGCGCCAGCAGTGAGAACAGGGATGAAGGAAACACCATATATTTT
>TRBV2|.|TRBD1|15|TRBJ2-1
CASNNLDRGDDEQFF
TGTGCCAGCAATAATCTGGACAGGGGGGACGATGAGCAGTTCTTC
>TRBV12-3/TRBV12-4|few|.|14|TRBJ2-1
CASRTGPTYNEQFF
TGTGCCAGCAGAACAGGGCCTACCTACAATGAGCAGTTCTTC
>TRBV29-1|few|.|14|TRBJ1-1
CSVAGGGGNTEAFF
TGCAGCGTTGCGGGAGGGGGGGGCAACACTGAAGCTTTCTTT
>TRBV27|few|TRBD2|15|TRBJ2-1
CASRSLAVIYNEQFF
TGTGCCAGCCGCTCACTAGCGGTAATCTACAATGAGCAGTTCTTC
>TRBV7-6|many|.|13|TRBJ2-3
CASSSRLADTQYF
TGTGCCAGCAGCTCAAGACTAGCAGATACGCAGTATTTT
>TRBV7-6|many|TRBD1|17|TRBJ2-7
CASSPQTVQGRTYEQYF
TGTGCCAGCAGCCCCCAAACTGTACAGGGGCGAACCTACGAGCAGTACTTC
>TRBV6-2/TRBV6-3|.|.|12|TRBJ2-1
CASSEVGSEQFF
TGTGCCAGCAGTGAAGTGGGCTCTGAGCAGTTCTTC
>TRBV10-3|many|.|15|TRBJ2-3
CAINDFQNEGDTQYF
TGTGCCATCAACGACTTTCAGAACGAGGGAGATACGCAGTATTTT
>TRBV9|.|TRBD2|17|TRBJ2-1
CASSVVGTSGTDNEQFF
TGTGCCAGCAGCGTAGTAGGGACTAGCGGGACAGACAATGAGCAGTTCTTC
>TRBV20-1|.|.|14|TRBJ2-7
CSARDQDSSYEQYF
TGCAGTGCTAGAGATCAGGACTCCTCCTACGAGCAGTACTTC
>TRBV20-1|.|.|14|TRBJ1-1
CSARVRTVNTEAFF
TGCAGTGCTAGAGTCCGGACAGTAAACACTGAAGCTTTCTTT
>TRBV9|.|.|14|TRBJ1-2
CASSVRDGNYGYTF
TGTGCCAGCAGCGTTCGGGACGGGAACTATGGCTACACCTTC
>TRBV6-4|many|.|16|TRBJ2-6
CASSRDASSGANVLTF
TGTGCCAGCAGCCGGGACGCGAGCTCTGGGGCCAACGTCCTGACTTTC
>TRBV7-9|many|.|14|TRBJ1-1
CASSYRDTDAEAFF
TGTGCCAGCAGCTACCGGGACACTGACGCTGAAGCTTTCTTT
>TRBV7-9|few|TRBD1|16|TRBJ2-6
CASSIRTGAGANVLTF
TGTGCCAGCAGCATTAGGACAGGGGCCGGGGCCAACGTCCTGACTTTC
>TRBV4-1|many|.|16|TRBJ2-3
CASSQETPSITDTQYF
TGCGCCAGCAGCCAAGAAACTCCTAGCATCACAGATACGCAGTATTTT
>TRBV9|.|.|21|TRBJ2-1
CASSPYGGRPTLPNKYNEQFF
TGTGCCAGCAGCCCATATGGGGGGCGGCCCACCCTCCCCAATAAATACAATGAGCAGTTCTTC
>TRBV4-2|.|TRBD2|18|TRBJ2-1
CASSHGALTSGSYNEQFF
TGTGCCAGCAGCCATGGGGCCTTGACTAGCGGCTCCTACAATGAGCAGTTCTTC
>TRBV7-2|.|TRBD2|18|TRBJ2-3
CASSQEGLAGTRTDTQYF
TGTGCAAGCAGCCAAGAGGGACTAGCGGGGACTAGAACAGATACGCAGTATTTT
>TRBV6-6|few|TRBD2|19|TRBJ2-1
CASSYPSPGTSGRGNEQFF
TGTGCCAGCAGTTACCCCAGTCCCGGGACTAGCGGGAGAGGAAATGAGCAGTTCTTC
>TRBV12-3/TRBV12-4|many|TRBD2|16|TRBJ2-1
CASSFPGLAGEGEQFF
TGTGCCAGCAGTTTCCCTGGACTAGCGGGGGAGGGAGAGCAGTTCTTC
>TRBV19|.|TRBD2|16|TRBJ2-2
CASSSRTSTNTGELFF
TGTGCCAGTAGTAGCCGGACTAGCACTAACACCGGGGAGCTGTTTTTT
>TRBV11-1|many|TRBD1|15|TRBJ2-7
CASSAPGQAGYEQYF
TGTGCCAGCAGCGCACCGGGACAGGCCGGCTACGAGCAGTACTTC
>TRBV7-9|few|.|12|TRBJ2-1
CASSLASREQFF
TGTGCCAGCAGCTTAGCCAGCCGTGAGCAGTTCTTC
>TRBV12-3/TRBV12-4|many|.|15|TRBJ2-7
CASSLALGGYYEQYF
TGTGCCAGCAGTTTAGCGCTAGGGGGGTACTACGAGCAGTACTTC
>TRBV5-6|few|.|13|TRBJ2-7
CASSHGHSYEQYF
TGTGCCAGCAGCCATGGTCATTCCTACGAGCAGTACTTC
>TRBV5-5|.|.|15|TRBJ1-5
CASSPEGDGFQPQHF
TGTGCCAGCAGCCCGGAAGGGGATGGTTTTCAGCCCCAGCATTTT
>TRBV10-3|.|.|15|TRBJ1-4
CAIRKGAATNEKLFF
TGTGCCATCAGAAAGGGAGCGGCAACTAATGAAAAACTGTTTTTT
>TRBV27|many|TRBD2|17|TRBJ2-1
CASSPTSSGTSGRLEFF
TGTGCCAGCAGTCCGACCAGTTCCGGGACTAGCGGGAGATTGGAGTTCTTC
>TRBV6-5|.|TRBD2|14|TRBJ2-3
CASSYGGSTDKQYF
TGTGCCAGCAGTTATGGCGGGAGCACAGATAAGCAGTATTTT